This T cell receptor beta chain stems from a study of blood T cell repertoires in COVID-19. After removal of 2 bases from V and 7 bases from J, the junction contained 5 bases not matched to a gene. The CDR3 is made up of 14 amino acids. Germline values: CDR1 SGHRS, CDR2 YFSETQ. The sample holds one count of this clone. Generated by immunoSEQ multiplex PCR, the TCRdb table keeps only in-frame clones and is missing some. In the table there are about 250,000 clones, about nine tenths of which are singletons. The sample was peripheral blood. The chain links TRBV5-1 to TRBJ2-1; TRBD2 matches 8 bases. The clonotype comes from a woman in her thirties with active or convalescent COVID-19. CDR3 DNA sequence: TGCGCCAGCAGCTTAGCGGGGGAGAGTAATGAGCAGTTCTTC. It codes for CASSLAGESNEQFF.